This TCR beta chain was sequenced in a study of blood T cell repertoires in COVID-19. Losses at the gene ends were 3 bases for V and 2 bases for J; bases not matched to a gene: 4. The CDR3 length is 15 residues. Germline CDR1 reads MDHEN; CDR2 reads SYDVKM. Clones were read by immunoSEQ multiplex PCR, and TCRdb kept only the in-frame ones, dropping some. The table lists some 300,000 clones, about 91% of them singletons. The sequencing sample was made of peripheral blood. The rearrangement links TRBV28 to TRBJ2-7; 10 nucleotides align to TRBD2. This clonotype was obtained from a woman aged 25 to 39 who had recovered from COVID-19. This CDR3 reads CASSLTSGWTYEQYF. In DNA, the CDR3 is TGTGCCAGCAGTTTGACTAGCGGGTGGACCTACGAGCAGTACTTC.